The following is a T cell receptor beta chain sequence with its context. Its antigen is unidentified. V lost 2 bases and J lost 0, with 7 bases in between. CDR1 is SEHNR and CDR2 is FQNEAQ in the germline V gene (reference sequence). CDR3 length: 15 amino acids. This entry comes from a study of neoadjuvant nivolumab and ipilimumab in lung cancer. Findings and caveats of the study: A small number of samples were TCR sequenced. TCR clonality did not significantly correlate with pathologic tumor regression. From pretherapy to surgery, tumor richness and clonality rose with dual therapy. Higher pretherapy blood TCR richness went with higher resected-tumor richness.

Sequencing was performed with immunoSEQ multiplex PCR; in TCRdb, only in-frame clones are kept and a portion is missing. The repertoire consists of about 27,000 clones, with around 76% occurring once and the leading ten covering about 18%. The chain combines TRBV7-9 with TRBJ1-4; no definite D call. The TCR sequence derives from an adult with non-small cell lung cancer. Sequencing used tumor tissue, obtained after neoadjuvant nivolumab, alone or with ipilimumab, at or shortly before surgery. CDR3 protein: CASSLYRATNEKLFF. CDR3 sequence (DNA): TGTGCCAGCAGCTTATATAGAGCAACTAATGAAAAACTGTTTTTT.